What follows describes a single T cell receptor beta chain. Antigen specificity is unknown. The data belong to a study of cytomegalovirus exposure and HLA in healthy donors. Study results and limitations: Available immune exposure information was restricted to CMV serostatus only.

13 Jbeta primers and 60 Vbeta primers were used for the PCR. The method was immunoSEQ multiplex PCR; TCRdb's version includes in-frame clones alone and lacks a portion of them. The sample includes roughly 190,000 clones, roughly an eighth of them seen just once. What was sequenced was PBMCs. The TCR comes from a man aged 50-59 years in good health and CMV-seropositive.

The DNA for the CDR3 is TGTGCCAGTACCCTCAGCCCCCTCGGGACTGAAGCTTTCTTT. Protein sequence: CASTLSPLGTEAFF. This chain connects TRBV19 to TRBJ1-1; no reliable D call. Per the germline V gene, CDR1 is LNHDA and CDR2 is SQIVND (reference sequence). The CDR3 consists of 14 residues. The V gene lost 7 bases and the J gene lost 5 bases, with 17 bases spanning the gap.